Detailed here is one T cell receptor beta chain. Which antigen it targets is not known. Per-base qualities were not stored, and no clone one base away is much larger. V loses 3 bases at its end and J loses 5 bases; junction bases beyond the gene matches: 3. From the cysteine through the phenylalanine, the CDR3 covers 14 amino acids. The read is trimmed to its CDR3 DNA, 42 bases read in frame from base 1. Looking up the germline V gene yields CDR1 SGHDT and CDR2 YYEEEE. The record originates from a study of cytomegalovirus exposure and HLA in healthy donors (dated by TCRdb to 2015 to 2018). About the full investigation: According to a later analysis, one platform produced both the roughly 130 validation repertoires and the 620 or so repertoires of the first cohort. A separate validation cohort of over 95 different subjects was used in addition to the roughly 700-subject first cohort. The study aimed to test whether cataloging public T cell receptors could reveal signatures of past pathogen exposure. High-throughput TCR immunosequencing, statistical association of individual TCRs with disease status, and machine learning were combined to predict cytomegalovirus infection status. Study-wide conclusions, independent of this receptor: A total of fewer than 200 TCR beta chains were listed by the study as associated with cytomegalovirus. A later analysis had no HLA typing for the validation cohort, so co-occurrence there was scored across all 110 or so repertoires. The classifier was reported to diagnose cytomegalovirus status with high specificity and sensitivity in both the original cohort and the validation cohort. Most TCR sequences were seen in very few donors, while some public TCRs were found in many individuals. Subsequent analysis determined that TCRs grouped into clusters in the first cohort also showed a tendency toward co-occurrence across the roughly 110 validation repertoires, and approximately 93% of cluster scores exceeded 0. It was suggested by the authors that the approach could potentially be generalized to other disease states and immunological phenotypes. In vitro tests confirmed that a few of the cytomegalovirus-associated TCR beta chains recognize cytomegalovirus antigens.

Donors formed part of the validation cohort, which comprised approximately 130 subjects and was distinct from the first cohort of roughly 600 subjects. The protocol used for the library was the immunoSEQ multiplex PCR assay. From the authors' description of their analysis: To diagnose cytomegalovirus status from the catalog of TCR beta chain sequences, a statistical classification framework was built. TCRdb mirrors the immuneACCESS table, restricted to in-frame sequences. Some clones are absent from its copies; in checked studies, under half trace to an unresolved V gene, and the reason for the others is unknown. D and trimming come from the DNA, and the V and J calls and clone size come from that table. In this sample the table shows over 150,000 clones, 70% to 90% of which occur a single time. The ten largest clones capture less than 2.5% of the sample.

The sample taken for sequencing was PBMCs. The source of this sequence is a human donor in good health. Rearrangement joined TRBV5-6 to TRBJ2-5; TRBD1 aligns with 11 central bases. The CDR3 here reads CASSSGTGGETQYF. The nucleotide sequence is given as TGTGCCAGCAGCTCCGGGACAGGGGGGGAGACCCAGTACTTC.